These 22 T cell receptor beta chains came from one sample sequenced in a study of T cell responses to AZD1222 COVID-19 vaccine. The data were produced by immunoSEQ multiplex PCR, yet TCRdb's version contains in-frame clones alone and is incomplete. Here the sample spans 100,000 to 150,000 clones, roughly 88% being singletons. The material was peripheral blood, obtained on day 0 of MenACWY control vaccination. The receptors here all came from an adult in good health.

The rearrangement links TRBV9 to TRBJ2-1, with TRBD2 matching over 9 bases. Germline-derived CDR1 and CDR2 are SGDLS and YYNGEE. The CDR3 length is 15 residues. Trimming took 4 bases from V and 9 from J; bases not matched to a gene: 11. The CDR3 region is CASSTTSGLPAEQFF. CDR3 DNA sequence: TGTGCCAGCAGCACCACTAGCGGGTTGCCGGCTGAGCAGTTCTTC.

The chain has TRBV13 and TRBJ2-2; D not certain. The CDR3 is made up of 12 amino acids. V dropped 5 bases and J dropped 2 bases, with 3 bases sitting between them. The germline V gene encodes CDR1 PRHDT and CDR2 FYEKMQ (reference sequence). The chain's CDR3 is CASSPNTGELFF. The CDR3 DNA is TGTGCCAGCAGCCCAAACACCGGGGAGCTGTTTTTT.

The rearrangement joins TRBV5-1 to TRBJ2-3, with TRBD2 identical over 7 bases. The length of the CDR3 is 15 residues. Germline lookup yields CDR1 SGHRS and CDR2 YFSETQ. Trimming took 5 bases from V and 1 from J; bases not matched to a gene: 7. The CDR3 DNA sequence: TGCGCCAGCAGGTCCGGGGGGTCGGGCACAGATACGCAGTATTTT. The encoded protein is CASRSGGSGTDTQYF.

This sequence joins TRBV7-9 and TRBJ2-1; 12 nucleotides match TRBD2. From germline, CDR1 is SEHNR and CDR2 FQNEAQ (reference sequence). The CDR3 contains 15 residues. V shed 5 bases, J shed 3 bases, and the junction held 2 bases outside the gene matches. The CDR3 spells CASSRLAGVYNEQFF. The CDR3 nucleotides are TGTGCCAGCAGCAGACTAGCGGGGGTCTACAATGAGCAGTTCTTC.

The rearrangement joins TRBV5-5 to TRBJ1-2, with TRBD1 identical over 9 bases. The trim removed 0 bases at V and 8 bases at J, leaving 5 bases unmatched. The CDR3 length is 14 residues. Germline loops: CDR1 SGHKS, CDR2 YYEKEE (reference sequence). The chain's CDR3 is CASSLGDRESGYTF. CDR3 bases: TGTGCCAGCAGCTTGGGGGACAGGGAAAGCGGCTACACCTTC.

The chain links TRBV14 to TRBJ1-5, with TRBD1 as a possible D gene (6 bases). This CDR3 is built from 14 residues. Germline CDR1 and CDR2: SGHDN and FVKESK. V was cut by 4 bases and J by 5 bases, with 12 bases left in between. CDR3 DNA sequence: TGTGCCAGCAGCCCGGGAGGGGGGTATCAGCCCCAGCATTTT. Residues: CASSPGGGYQPQHF.

V gene TRBV19 combines with J gene TRBJ1-5, with D unresolved. This CDR3 contains 13 residues. Trimming removed 4 bases at V and 1 base at J, with 5 bases between. Germline values: CDR1 LNHDA, CDR2 SQIVND (reference sequence). CDR3: CASSKESNQPQHF. The CDR3 nucleotides are TGTGCCAGTAGTAAAGAGAGCAATCAGCCCCAGCATTTT.

V gene TRBV7-2 combines with J gene TRBJ2-3, with D unclear. V gave up 3 bases and J gave up 1 base, with 14 bases separating them. The CDR3 has 16 residues. Germline-derived CDR1 and CDR2 are SGHTA and FQGNSA. As DNA, the CDR3 is TGTGCCAGCAGCTTCAACCCCGGGCTACGCACAGATACGCAGTATTTT. It codes for CASSFNPGLRTDTQYF.

The chain joins TRBV6-2 or TRBV6-3 to TRBJ1-5; 8 bases align to TRBD1. Per germline, CDR1 MNHEY and CDR2 SVGEGT. The CDR3 is 14 amino acids. The trim removed 4 bases at V and 2 bases at J, leaving 1 base unmatched. The CDR3, as DNA: TGTGCCAGCAGTTCGGACAGGGGCAATCAGCCCCAGCATTTT. Amino acids: CASSSDRGNQPQHF.

The chain carries TRBV6-5 and TRBJ1-6; unclear D gene. In germline, CDR1 is MNHEY, CDR2 SVGAGI. The CDR3 is 15 amino acids. V gave up 3 bases and J gave up 5 bases, with 11 bases separating them. The CDR3 nucleotides read TGTGCCAGCAGTTATAGGGCAGAGGATAATTCACCCCTCCACTTT. Encoded protein: CASSYRAEDNSPLHF.

The rearrangement uses TRBV5-1 and TRBJ2-1, with a weak D call TRBD1 (6 bases). Germline V gene sequence: CDR1 SGHRS, CDR2 YFSETQ. With 1 base removed from V and 9 bases from J, the gap between germline ends came to 11 bases. The CDR3 consists of 13 residues. CDR3 region: CASSLTTGIEQFF. As DNA, the CDR3 is TGCGCCAGCAGCTTGACCACAGGGATTGAGCAGTTCTTC. Looking up the rest from reference TRBV5-1 and TRBJ2-1 gives the full variable domain: KAGVTQTPRYLIKTRGQQVTLSCSPISGHRSVSWYQQTPGQGLQFLFEYFSETQRNKGNFPGRFSGRQFSNSRSEMNVSTLELGDSALYLCASSLTTGIEQFFGPGTRLTVL.

This chain joins TRBV28 and TRBJ2-5; 8 positions match TRBD1. Germline values: CDR1 MDHEN, CDR2 SYDVKM. Unmatched junction bases numbered 9, after V lost 5 bases and J lost 4 bases. This CDR3 is 15 amino acids long. For the CDR3, the DNA is TGTGCCAGCAGTCGACCGACAGGGGTCCGAGAGACCCAGTACTTC. Its translation is CASSRPTGVRETQYF.

This clone was detected a few times. The rearrangement uses TRBV2 and TRBJ1-5; tentatively, D is TRBD1 (5 bases). The CDR3 is 17 residues long. Looked up from germline, CDR1 is SNHLY and CDR2 is FYNNEI. V lost 3 bases and J 8 bases, leaving 23 bases between the germline ends. The CDR3 region is CASSDRSGITMGEPQHF. CDR3 nucleotides: TGTGCCAGCAGTGATAGGTCGGGCATAACTATGGGGGAGCCCCAGCATTTT.

The V call is TRBV28, the J call TRBJ2-7, with D perhaps TRBD1 (6 bases). The ends were cut back, 3 bases at V and 2 bases at J, with 11 bases in the middle. The CDR3 has 14 residues. Germline CDR1 MDHEN, CDR2 SYDVKM. The DNA of the CDR3 is TGTGCCAGCAGTTTTTTCAGGGGTGCCTACGAGCAGTACTTC. This translates into CASSFFRGAYEQYF.

CDR3 in DNA: TGCGCCAGCACTCCAGCGAGCTCCTATAATTCACCCCTCCACTTT. It codes for CASTPASSYNSPLHF. The chain links TRBV5-1 to TRBJ1-6; D unresolved. Trimming cost V 6 bases and J 0 bases, with 10 bases left between them. Per the germline V gene, CDR1 is SGHRS and CDR2 is YFSETQ. The CDR3 spans 15 residues.

This clone was counted only a few times. This chain links TRBV4-1 with TRBJ1-2; D not certain. V was cut by 2 bases and J by 2 bases, with 12 bases left in between. Germline lookup yields CDR1 MGHRA and CDR2 YSYEKL. The CDR3 totals 15 residues. CDR3 sequence: CASSQSQSTNYGYTF. The CDR3 DNA sequence: TGCGCCAGCAGCCAATCGCAGAGTACCAACTATGGCTACACCTTC.

The CDR3 sequence is CASSLRTVTGELFF. CDR3 nucleotide sequence: TGTGCCAGCAGCTTACGGACAGTCACCGGGGAGCTGTTTTTT. The chain combines TRBV11-2 with TRBJ2-2; perhaps TRBD1 as D (6 bases). Germline-derived CDR1 and CDR2 are SGHAT and FQNNGV. Between the trimmed V and J ends, which lost 2 bases and 4 bases, there was a span of 8 bases. The CDR3 has 14 residues.

The table lists this clone with a count of one. This rearrangement joins TRBV10-3 to TRBJ1-1; possible D gene TRBD1, 5 bases. Germline values: CDR1 ENHRY, CDR2 SYGVKD. The CDR3 covers 14 residues. Trimming pared 6 bases from V and 1 base from J, leaving 12 bases between. The CDR3 region has the DNA TGTGCCATCAGGAGAGGGGCAGAGAACACTGAAGCTTTCTTT. Encoded protein: CAIRRGAENTEAFF.

This chain joins TRBV6-5 and TRBJ2-2; no clear D. The V end lost 5 bases, the J end lost 6 bases, and 13 bases lay between the germline ends. Germline V CDR1 and CDR2: MNHEY, SVGAGI. CDR3 size: 14 residues. CDR3 nucleotides: TGTGCCAGCAGTCCGTTGGTCGGGCCCGGGGAGCTGTTTTTT. This sequence encodes CASSPLVGPGELFF.

The chain joins TRBV28 to TRBJ2-7; D is possibly TRBD2 (5 bases). V was cut by 3 bases and J by 2 bases, with 14 bases left in between. The CDR3 sequence is 15 residues long. Germline CDR1 MDHEN, CDR2 SYDVKM. The CDR3 here is CASSFRGSSPYEQYF. CDR3 sequence (DNA): TGTGCCAGCAGTTTTCGGGGTTCATCACCCTACGAGCAGTACTTC.

The V gene is TRBV7-2, the J gene TRBJ2-1; TRBD2 might be the D (6 bases). Germline V gene data show CDR1 as SGHTA and CDR2 as FQGNSA. Trimming took 4 bases from V and 4 from J, leaving 14 bases between them. The CDR3 contains 15 residues. The CDR3 nucleotides read TGTGCCAGCAGCTGGGGAGGTGCGGGTTACAATGAGCAGTTCTTC. Its translation: CASSWGGAGYNEQFF. The complete variable domain, with remaining parts taken from reference TRBV7-2 and TRBJ2-1, reads GAGVSQSPSNKVTEKGKDVELRCDPISGHTALYWYRQSLGQGLEFLIYFQGNSAPDKSGLPSDRFSAERTGGSVSTLTIQRTQQEDSAVYLCASSWGGAGYNEQFFGPGTRLTVL.

The chain links TRBV3-1 (or the pseudogene TRBV3-2) to TRBJ2-1, with 12 nucleotides matching TRBD2. CDR1 LGHDT and CDR2 YNNKEL come from the germline V gene (reference sequence). This CDR3 spans 21 amino acids. V lost 0 bases to trimming and J lost 0 bases; unmatched junction nucleotides: 12. CDR3 coding DNA: TGTGCCAGCAGCCAAGAGGTGCTAGCGGGAGGGAGATCAAGCTCCTACAATGAGCAGTTCTTC. It specifies CASSQEVLAGGRSSSYNEQFF.